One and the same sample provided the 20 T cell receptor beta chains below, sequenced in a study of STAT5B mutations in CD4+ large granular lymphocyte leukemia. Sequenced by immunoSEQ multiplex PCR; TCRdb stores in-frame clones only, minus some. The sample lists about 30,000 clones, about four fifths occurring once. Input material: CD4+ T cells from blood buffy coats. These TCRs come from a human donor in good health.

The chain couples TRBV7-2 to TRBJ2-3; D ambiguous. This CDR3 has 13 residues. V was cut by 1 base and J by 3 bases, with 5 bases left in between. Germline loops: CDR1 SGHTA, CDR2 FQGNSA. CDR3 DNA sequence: TGTGCCAGCAGCTTAGGCCAGACAGATACGCAGTATTTT. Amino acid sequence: CASSLGQTDTQYF. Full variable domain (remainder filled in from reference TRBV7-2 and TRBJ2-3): GAGVSQSPSNKVTEKGKDVELRCDPISGHTALYWYRQSLGQGLEFLIYFQGNSAPDKSGLPSDRFSAERTGGSVSTLTIQRTQQEDSAVYLCASSLGQTDTQYFGPGTRLTVL.

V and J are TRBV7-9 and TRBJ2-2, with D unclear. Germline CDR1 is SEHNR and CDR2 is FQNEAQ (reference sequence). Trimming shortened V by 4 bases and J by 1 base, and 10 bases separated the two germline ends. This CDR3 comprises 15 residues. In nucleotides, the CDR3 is TGTGCCAGCAGCTCCCGGGTAGGGAACACCGGGGAGCTGTTTTTT. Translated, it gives CASSSRVGNTGELFF.

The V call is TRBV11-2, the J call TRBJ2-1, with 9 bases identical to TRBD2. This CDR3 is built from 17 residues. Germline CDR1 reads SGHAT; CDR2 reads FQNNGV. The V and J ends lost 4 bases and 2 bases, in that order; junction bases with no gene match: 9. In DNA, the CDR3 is TGTGCCAGCAGCTCCTTGGCAGGACTAGCGCCCTACAATGAGCAGTTCTTC. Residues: CASSSLAGLAPYNEQFF.

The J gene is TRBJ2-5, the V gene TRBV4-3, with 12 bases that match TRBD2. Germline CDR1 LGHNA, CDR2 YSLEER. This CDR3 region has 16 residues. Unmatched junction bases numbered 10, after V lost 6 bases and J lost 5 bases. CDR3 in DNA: TGCGCCAGCAGTCCCTCGACTAGCGGGAGTACTGAGACCCAGTACTTC. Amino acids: CASSPSTSGSTETQYF.

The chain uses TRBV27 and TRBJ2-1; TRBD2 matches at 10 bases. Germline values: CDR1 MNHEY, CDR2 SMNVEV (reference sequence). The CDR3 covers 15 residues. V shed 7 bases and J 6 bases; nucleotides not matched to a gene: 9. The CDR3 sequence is CASMYWTSGPNEQFF. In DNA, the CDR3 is TGTGCCAGCATGTATTGGACTAGCGGACCCAATGAGCAGTTCTTC.

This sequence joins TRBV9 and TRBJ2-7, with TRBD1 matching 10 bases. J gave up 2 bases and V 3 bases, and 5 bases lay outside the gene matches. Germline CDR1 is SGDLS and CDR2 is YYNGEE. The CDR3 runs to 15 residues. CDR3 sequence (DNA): TGTGCCAGCAGCGCGCGACAGGGGGCAGCCTACGAGCAGTACTTC. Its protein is CASSARQGAAYEQYF.

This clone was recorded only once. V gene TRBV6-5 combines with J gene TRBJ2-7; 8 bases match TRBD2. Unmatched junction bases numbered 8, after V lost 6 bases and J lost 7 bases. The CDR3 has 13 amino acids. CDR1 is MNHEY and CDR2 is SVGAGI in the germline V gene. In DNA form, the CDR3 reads TGTGCCAGCAGAAACGGGGGGGGGCGAGAGCAGTACTTC. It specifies CASRNGGGREQYF.

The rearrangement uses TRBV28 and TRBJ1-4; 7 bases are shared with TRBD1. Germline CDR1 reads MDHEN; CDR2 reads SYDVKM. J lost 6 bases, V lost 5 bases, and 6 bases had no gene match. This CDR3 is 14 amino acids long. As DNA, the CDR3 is TGTGCCAGCAGTCGGGACAGAGGGTATGAAAAACTGTTTTTT. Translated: CASSRDRGYEKLFF.

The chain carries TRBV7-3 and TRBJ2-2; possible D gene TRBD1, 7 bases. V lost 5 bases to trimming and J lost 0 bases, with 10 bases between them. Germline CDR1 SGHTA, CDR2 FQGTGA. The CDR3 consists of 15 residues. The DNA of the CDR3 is TGTGCCAGCAGCCGCGGGACAGCGAACACCGGGGAGCTGTTTTTT. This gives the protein CASSRGTANTGELFF.

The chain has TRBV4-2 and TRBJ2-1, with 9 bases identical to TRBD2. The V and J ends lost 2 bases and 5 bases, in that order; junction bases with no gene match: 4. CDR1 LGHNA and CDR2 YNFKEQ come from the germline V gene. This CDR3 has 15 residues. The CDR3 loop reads CASSQQLAGHNEQFF. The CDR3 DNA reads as TGTGCCAGCAGCCAACAACTAGCGGGCCACAATGAGCAGTTCTTC.

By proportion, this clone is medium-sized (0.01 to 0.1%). CDR3 in amino acids: CASTPQPGGETQYF. CDR3 DNA: TGTGCCAGCACCCCTCAGCCGGGTGGGGAGACCCAGTACTTC. The chain recombines TRBV7-6 with TRBJ2-5; D is uncertain. The CDR3 loop spans 14 amino acids. Germline-derived CDR1 and CDR2 are SGHVS and FNYEAQ. V was pared by 7 bases and J by 5 bases, with 17 bases between.

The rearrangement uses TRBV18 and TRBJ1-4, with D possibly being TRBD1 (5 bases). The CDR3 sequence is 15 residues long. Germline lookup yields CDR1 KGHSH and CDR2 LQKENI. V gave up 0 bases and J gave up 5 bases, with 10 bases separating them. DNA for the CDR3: TGTGCCAGCTCACCACCGCGGGGACCAAATGAAAAACTGTTTTTT. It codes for CASSPPRGPNEKLFF.

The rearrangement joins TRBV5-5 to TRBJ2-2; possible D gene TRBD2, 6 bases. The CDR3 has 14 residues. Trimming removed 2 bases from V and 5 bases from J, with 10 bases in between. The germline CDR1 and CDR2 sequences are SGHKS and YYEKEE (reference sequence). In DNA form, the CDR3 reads TGTGCCAGCAGCTTCGGGGGAAGAACCGGGGAGCTGTTTTTT. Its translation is CASSFGGRTGELFF.

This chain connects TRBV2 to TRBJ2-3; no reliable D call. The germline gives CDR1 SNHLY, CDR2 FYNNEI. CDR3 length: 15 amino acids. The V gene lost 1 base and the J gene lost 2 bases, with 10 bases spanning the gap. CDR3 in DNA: TGTGCCAGCAGTGAAGGACTGGGTAACACAGATACGCAGTATTTT. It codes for CASSEGLGNTDTQYF.

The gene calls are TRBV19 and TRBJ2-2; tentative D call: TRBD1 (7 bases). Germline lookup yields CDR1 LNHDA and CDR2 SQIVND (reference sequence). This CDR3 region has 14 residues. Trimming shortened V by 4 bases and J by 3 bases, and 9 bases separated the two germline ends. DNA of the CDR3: TGTGCCAGTAGTACCAGGGGGGACACCGGGGAGCTGTTTTTT. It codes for CASSTRGDTGELFF.

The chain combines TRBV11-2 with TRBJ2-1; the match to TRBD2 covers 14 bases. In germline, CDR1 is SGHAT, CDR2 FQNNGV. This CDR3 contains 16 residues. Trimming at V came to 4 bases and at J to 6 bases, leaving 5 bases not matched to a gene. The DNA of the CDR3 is TGTGCCAGCAGCTCCAGACTAGCGGGAGGGCCCAATGAGCAGTTCTTC. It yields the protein CASSSRLAGGPNEQFF.

The CDR3 spells CASSLARYSPQGYTF. DNA for the CDR3: TGTGCCAGCAGCTTAGCGAGGTATTCCCCTCAGGGCTACACCTTC. The gene calls are TRBV7-2 and TRBJ1-2; D not resolved. The germline CDR1 and CDR2 sequences are SGHTA and FQGNSA. V lost 0 bases, J lost 8 bases, and 16 bases lay in between. This CDR3 has 15 amino acids.

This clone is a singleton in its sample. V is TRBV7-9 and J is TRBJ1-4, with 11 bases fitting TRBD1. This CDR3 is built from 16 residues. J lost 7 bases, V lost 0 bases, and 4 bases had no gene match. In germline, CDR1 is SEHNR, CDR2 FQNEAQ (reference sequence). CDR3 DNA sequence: TGTGCCAGCAGCTTAGCCACCGGGACAGGGGGTGAAAAACTGTTTTTT. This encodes CASSLATGTGGEKLFF.

The CDR3 loop reads CASSELRGNGYTF. In DNA, the CDR3 is TGTGCCAGCAGTGAACTGCGAGGGAATGGCTACACCTTC. V is TRBV2 and J is TRBJ1-2; D ambiguous. The CDR3 covers 13 residues. The ends were cut back, 2 bases at V and 6 bases at J, with 10 bases in the middle. CDR1 and CDR2 (germline): SNHLY, FYNNEI.

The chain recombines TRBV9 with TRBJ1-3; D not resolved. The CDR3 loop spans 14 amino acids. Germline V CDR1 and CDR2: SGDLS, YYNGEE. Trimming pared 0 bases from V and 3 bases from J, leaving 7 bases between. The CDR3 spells CASSVDSSGNTIYF. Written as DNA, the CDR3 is TGTGCCAGCAGCGTAGACAGCAGTGGAAACACCATATATTTT.